This T cell receptor beta chain stems from a study of control samples from healthy donors and cancer patients. The CDR3 is made up of 14 amino acids. Per germline, CDR1 SGHAT and CDR2 FQNNGV. V was clipped by 6 bases and J by 3 bases, with 15 bases between them. The table came from immunoSEQ multiplex PCR; TCRdb's copy has only in-frame clones and leaves some out. Of around 20,000 clones detected, about four fifths appear once; the ten largest clones hold about 28%. The TCR originated in a man older than 75 with head and neck cancer. Sequencing input: PBMCs. V usage is TRBV11-2 and J usage is TRBJ2-7; no clear D. CDR3 sequence: CASRPKHLSYEQYF. The DNA of the CDR3 is TGTGCCAGCAGGCCGAAACATCTTAGCTACGAGCAGTACTTC. The full variable domain, with the rest looked up from reference TRBV11-2 and TRBJ2-7, is EAGVAQSPRYKIIEKRQSVAFWCNPISGHATLYWYQQILGQGPKLLIQFQNNGVVDDSQLPKDRFSAERLKGVDSTLKIQPAKLEDSAVYLCASRPKHLSYEQYFGPGTRLTVT.